The next 7 T cell receptor beta chains were all read from a single sample in a study of T cells in tumors after PD-1 blockade. Profiled with immunoSEQ multiplex PCR; TCRdb holds only in-frame clones, not every one. The profile shows some 25,000 clones, over 80% of them singletons. Sequenced material: PBMCs, taken after anti-PD-1 treatment. Source of these receptors: a human donor with basal cell carcinoma.

The J gene is TRBJ1-1, the V gene TRBV11-1; no clear D. This CDR3 is 13 amino acids long. V was shortened by 3 bases and J by 1 base, with 6 bases between the two germline ends. Looked up from germline, CDR1 is SGHAT and CDR2 is FQDESV (reference sequence). CDR3 in amino acids: CASSLVPNTEAFF. In nucleotides, the CDR3 is TGTGCCAGCAGCTTGGTACCGAACACTGAAGCTTTCTTT.

The J gene is TRBJ1-2, the V gene TRBV7-3, with D possibly matching TRBD1 (5 bases). CDR3 size: 13 residues. Trimming took off 7 bases at V and 5 bases at J, with 14 bases between the two ends. From germline, CDR1 is SGHTA and CDR2 FQGTGA. DNA of the CDR3: TGTGCCAGCACCCTAGAGGCAGGGTATGGCTACACCTTC. Encoded protein: CASTLEAGYGYTF.

The chain carries TRBV5-1 and TRBJ1-1; maybe TRBD1 (6 bases). This CDR3 contains 14 residues. Germline assignment: CDR1 SGHRS and CDR2 YFSETQ. V was clipped by 4 bases and J by 0 bases, with 10 bases between them. CDR3 region: CASSSRGVNTEAFF. DNA of the CDR3: TGCGCCAGCAGCAGCAGGGGCGTGAACACTGAAGCTTTCTTT.

The chain employs TRBV3-1 (or the pseudogene TRBV3-2) and TRBJ1-6; maybe TRBD1 (6 bases). The V end lost 4 bases, the J end lost 9 bases, and 13 bases lay between the germline ends. This CDR3 is built from 14 residues. The V gene's germline CDR1 is LGHDT and CDR2 YNNKEL (reference sequence). The CDR3 coding sequence is TGTGCCAGCAGCCTCAGGGGTGACCGTTCACCCCTCCACTTT. Translating it yields CASSLRGDRSPLHF.

The J gene is TRBJ2-2, the V gene TRBV9, with D possibly TRBD2 on 6 matching bases. This CDR3 spans 16 amino acids. Germline CDR1 SGDLS, CDR2 YYNGEE. The V end was cut by 5 bases, the J end by 3 bases, with 17 bases between. In nucleotides, the CDR3 is TGTGCCAGCAGTTATACCGGGACTCATCACACCGGGGAGCTGTTTTTT. Residues: CASSYTGTHHTGELFF.

The chain recombines TRBV27 with TRBJ2-5; D remains unclear. V dropped 6 bases and J dropped 7 bases, with 15 bases sitting between them. CDR1 MNHEY and CDR2 SMNVEV come from the germline V gene (reference sequence). The CDR3 spans 13 residues. As DNA, the CDR3 is TGTGCCAGCAGCCCGACGAGGTTGGGGACCCAGTACTTC. It is translated as CASSPTRLGTQYF.

The V gene is TRBV11-1, the J gene TRBJ2-5; 9 nucleotides line up with TRBD2. This CDR3 contains 15 residues. Germline V gene lookup returns CDR1 SGHAT and CDR2 FQDESV (reference sequence). The junction had 8 bases not matched to a gene; V was cut back by 5 bases and J by 4 bases. CDR3 sequence: CASSPGTSSSETQYF. CDR3 in DNA: TGTGCCAGCAGCCCCGGGACTAGCTCCTCAGAGACCCAGTACTTC.